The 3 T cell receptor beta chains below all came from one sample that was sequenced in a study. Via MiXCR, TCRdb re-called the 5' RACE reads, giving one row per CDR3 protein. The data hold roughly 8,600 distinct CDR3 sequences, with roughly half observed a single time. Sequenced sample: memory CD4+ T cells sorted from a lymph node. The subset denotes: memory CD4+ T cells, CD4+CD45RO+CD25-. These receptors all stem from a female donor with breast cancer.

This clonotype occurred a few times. The DNA for the CDR3 is TGTGCCAGCAGTCCTCCGGGACTAGCGGGAGTCGGGGATACGCAGTATTTT. Its protein is CASSPPGLAGVGDTQYF. V is TRBV28 and J is TRBJ2-3; 14 positions agree with TRBD2. The trim removed 5 bases at V and 6 bases at J, leaving 10 bases unmatched. This CDR3 is built from 17 residues. Germline values: CDR1 MDHEN, CDR2 SYDVKM.

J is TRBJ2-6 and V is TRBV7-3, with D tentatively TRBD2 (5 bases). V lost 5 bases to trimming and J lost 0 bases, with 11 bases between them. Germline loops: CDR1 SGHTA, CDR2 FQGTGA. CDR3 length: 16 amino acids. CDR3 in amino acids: CASSPDGGSGANVLTF. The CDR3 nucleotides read TGTGCCAGCAGCCCTGACGGAGGCTCTGGGGCCAACGTCCTGACTTTC.

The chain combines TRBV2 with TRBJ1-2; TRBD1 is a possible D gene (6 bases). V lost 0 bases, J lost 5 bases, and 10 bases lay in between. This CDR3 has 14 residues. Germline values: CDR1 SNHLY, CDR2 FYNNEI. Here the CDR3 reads CASSEAIQGYGYTF. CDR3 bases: TGTGCCAGCAGTGAAGCGATTCAGGGGTATGGCTACACCTTC.